This entry lists 22 T cell receptor beta chains sequenced from one sample in a study of T-cell memory formation after mild COVID-19. A single record per CDR3 protein comes from TCRdb applying MiXCR to the 5' RACE reads. The repertoire includes tens of thousands of distinct CDR3 sequences, 6.6% of them detected once, and about 0.8% sits in the top ten. Sequenced: PBMCs or a T cell subset sorted from them (not recorded which). All receptors derive from an adult who had mild COVID-19 (a few samples of this study predate the infection). Cell type and time point are not known.

This clonotype was observed a few times. This chain uses TRBV6-2 or TRBV6-3 with TRBJ2-5; D possibly corresponds to TRBD2 (6 bases). CDR1 and CDR2 (germline): MNHEY, SVGEGT. The ends were cut back, 7 bases at V and 3 bases at J, with 12 bases in the middle. There are 13 residues in the CDR3. CDR3: CASKESGEETQYF. The CDR3 nucleotides are TGTGCCAGCAAAGAATCGGGGGAAGAGACCCAGTACTTC.

V gene TRBV6-5 combines with J gene TRBJ1-6; possible D gene TRBD1, 5 bases. CDR3 length equals 14 residues. CDR1 MNHEY and CDR2 SVGAGI come from the germline V gene. Between the trimmed V and J ends, which lost 6 bases and 11 bases, there was a span of 17 bases. The CDR3 bases are TGTGCCAGCAGCTTCGGGACCCTCGGAACACCCCTCCACTTT. Amino acids: CASSFGTLGTPLHF.

The chain employs TRBV5-1 and TRBJ1-6; a possible D gene is TRBD1 (5 bases). CDR3 size: 18 residues. Germline assignment: CDR1 SGHRS and CDR2 YFSETQ. Trimming took 2 bases from V and 5 from J, leaving 20 bases between them. The CDR3 spells CASSFTQTGGSNNSPLHF. CDR3 nucleotides: TGCGCCAGCAGCTTTACTCAGACGGGGGGGTCTAATAATTCACCCCTCCACTTT.

This clonotype was detected a few times. The CDR3: CASSTDNNEQFF. CDR3 bases: TGTGCCAGTAGTACCGACAACAATGAGCAGTTCTTC. This chain uses TRBV19 with TRBJ2-1; D call uncertain. V was trimmed by 4 bases and J by 5 bases, leaving 6 bases between them. The CDR3 has 12 amino acids. Germline V CDR1 and CDR2: LNHDA, SQIVND (reference sequence).

Ten or more counts support this clonotype. The rearrangement links TRBV7-9 to TRBJ2-3; D is ambiguous. The CDR3 is made up of 13 amino acids. V was pared by 5 bases and J by 4 bases, with 10 bases between. Germline CDR1 reads SEHNR; CDR2 reads FQNEAQ (reference sequence). For the CDR3, the DNA is TGTGCCAGCAGCAGTACCGGGCCAGATACGCAGTATTTT. As protein: CASSSTGPDTQYF.

There are many counts of this clonotype. CDR3 in amino acids: CASSQVVNEQFF. CDR3 DNA: TGTGCCAGCAGCCAGGTGGTCAATGAGCAGTTCTTC. The chain combines TRBV3-1 with TRBJ2-1; D is unresolved. V lost 3 bases and J 6 bases, leaving 6 bases between the germline ends. From germline, CDR1 is LGHDT and CDR2 YNNKEL (reference sequence). CDR3 size: 12 residues.

The chain combines TRBV9 with TRBJ2-3; D unclear. Between the trimmed V and J ends, which lost 2 bases and 0 bases, there was a span of 7 bases. The CDR3 consists of 14 residues. Germline CDR1 SGDLS, CDR2 YYNGEE. CDR3 nucleotide sequence: TGTGCCAGCAGCGTGGTGTTAAGCACAGATACGCAGTATTTT. Amino acid sequence: CASSVVLSTDTQYF.

The sample holds many counts of this clonotype. This chain links TRBV7-2 with TRBJ2-2, with 8 bases lining up with TRBD1. This CDR3 region has 16 residues. Germline V lookup: CDR1 SGHTA, CDR2 FQGNSA. With 3 bases clipped from V and 3 bases from J, the junction kept 6 bases outside the gene matches. CDR3 sequence: CASSFRRGQDTGELFF. CDR3 DNA: TGTGCCAGCAGCTTTCGCAGGGGGCAGGACACCGGGGAGCTGTTTTTT.

This clonotype has at least ten counts. The chain couples TRBV7-2 to TRBJ2-2; 10 nucleotides line up with TRBD2. Germline V gene data show CDR1 as SGHTA and CDR2 as FQGNSA. The V gene end was trimmed by 3 bases and the J gene end by 7 bases; junction bases not matched to a gene: 8. The CDR3 spans 16 residues. The CDR3 loop is CASSFFKLAGVGELFF. The CDR3 DNA reads TGTGCCAGCAGCTTTTTCAAGCTAGCGGGGGTCGGGGAGCTGTTTTTT. The complete variable domain, with remaining parts taken from reference TRBV7-2 and TRBJ2-2, reads GAGVSQSPSNKVTEKGKDVELRCDPISGHTALYWYRQSLGQGLEFLIYFQGNSAPDKSGLPSDRFSAERTGGSVSTLTIQRTQQEDSAVYLCASSFFKLAGVGELFFGEGSRLTVL.

This clonotype was detected many times. V and J are TRBV7-3 and TRBJ2-3; D is possibly TRBD2 (5 bases). The CDR3 extends over 14 amino acids. The V end lost 5 bases, the J end lost 4 bases, and 13 bases lay between the germline ends. The germline V gene has CDR1 SGHTA and CDR2 FQGTGA. The CDR3 protein is CASSPPLAPDTQYF. CDR3 coding DNA: TGTGCCAGCAGCCCACCCCTAGCCCCAGATACGCAGTATTTT.

The chain carries TRBV4-2 and TRBJ2-1, with 9 bases lining up with TRBD1. CDR3 length: 16 amino acids. Looked up from germline, CDR1 is LGHNA and CDR2 is YNFKEQ. The junction had 11 bases not matched to a gene; V was cut back by 4 bases and J by 7 bases. The CDR3 bases are TGTGCCAGCAGCCTCTCCACCGGGACAGGGCGGAATGAGCAGTTCTTC. It is translated as CASSLSTGTGRNEQFF.

This clonotype was observed a handful of times. The chain employs TRBV3-1 and TRBJ2-5; a weak D match, TRBD1 (6 bases). CDR1 and CDR2 from the germline V gene are LGHDT and YNNKEL (reference sequence). This CDR3 is 16 amino acids long. The germline V and J ends were trimmed by 2 bases and 3 bases, with 16 bases remaining between them. For the CDR3, the DNA is TGTGCCAGCAGCCAACATACAGGGACACGAAAAGAGACCCAGTACTTC. Protein product: CASSQHTGTRKETQYF.

The chain recombines TRBV6-5 with TRBJ2-7; 7 bases line up with TRBD1. Germline V CDR1 and CDR2: MNHEY, SVGAGI. V shed 5 bases and J 6 bases; nucleotides not matched to a gene: 4. This CDR3 spans 12 amino acids. The DNA for the CDR3 is TGTGCCAGCAGTCAGGGGGTGGGCGAGCAGTACTTC. It codes for CASSQGVGEQYF.

This clonotype was counted at least ten times. The chain uses TRBV3-1 and TRBJ2-5; 8 bases match TRBD1. The CDR3 totals 19 residues. The germline V gene encodes CDR1 LGHDT and CDR2 YNNKEL (reference sequence). The V gene end was trimmed by 3 bases and the J gene end by 5 bases; junction bases not matched to a gene: 20. CDR3 bases: TGTGCCAGCAGCCAGCCAGGGGGCGTACTCCGAGCCGTCGGGGAGACCCAGTACTTC. Residues: CASSQPGGVLRAVGETQYF.

The sample holds a few counts of this clonotype. The chain links TRBV2 to TRBJ1-4; TRBD1 aligns across 10 bases. The CDR3 loop spans 15 amino acids. Germline values: CDR1 SNHLY, CDR2 FYNNEI. V was pared by 8 bases and J by 5 bases, with 8 bases of the junction left unmatched. CDR3 sequence reads: CASLLMGQGNEKLFF. Here the CDR3 DNA reads TGTGCCAGCTTGCTCATGGGACAGGGGAATGAAAAACTGTTTTTT. Complete variable domain (other parts from reference TRBV2 and TRBJ1-4): EPEVTQTPSHQVTQMGQEVILRCVPISNHLYFYWYRQILGQKVEFLVSFYNNEISEKSEIFDDQFSVERPDGSNFTLKIRSTKLEDSAMYFCASLLMGQGNEKLFFGSGTQLSVL.

V usage is TRBV5-6 and J usage is TRBJ1-6, with D tentatively TRBD1 (6 bases). The length of the CDR3 is 15 residues. Trimming stripped 7 bases from V and 8 bases from J, with 19 bases between. Germline V CDR1 and CDR2: SGHDT, YYEEEE. In nucleotides, the CDR3 is TGTGCCAGCCTCCGATCGGGCAGGGGTGATTCACCCCTCCACTTT. Protein: CASLRSGRGDSPLHF.

The chain couples TRBV12-3 or TRBV12-4 to TRBJ1-2; 8 positions match TRBD1. CDR3 length: 13 residues. V lost 7 bases to trimming and J lost 7 bases; unmatched junction nucleotides: 8. The chain's CDR3 is CASTLGRGPGYTF. CDR3 nucleotides: TGTGCCAGCACCCTCGGCAGGGGGCCTGGCTACACCTTC.

As for this clonotype: A much larger clone lies one base from this, so it may be a read error. This chain links TRBV18 with TRBJ2-3; 12 nucleotides match TRBD2. From germline, CDR1 is KGHSH and CDR2 LQKENI. The V segment lost 6 bases and the J segment 0 bases; nucleotides outside the gene matches: 4. This CDR3 has 16 residues. The chain's CDR3 is CASSKTSGSSTDTQYF. Written as DNA, the CDR3 is TGTGCCAGCTCTAAGACTAGCGGGAGTAGCACAGATACGCAGTATTTT.

There are many counts of this clonotype. The V call is TRBV3-1, the J call TRBJ2-7; tentatively, D is TRBD1 (5 bases). This CDR3 is built from 14 residues. Trimming left V 4 bases short and J 0 bases short, with 10 bases between. CDR1 is LGHDT and CDR2 is YNNKEL in the germline V gene (reference sequence). In DNA, the CDR3 is TGTGCCAGCAGCCCCCAGGGAATCTCCTACGAGCAGTACTTC. Translating it yields CASSPQGISYEQYF.

This clonotype was recorded many times. The rearrangement uses TRBV7-6 and TRBJ2-3; TRBD2 agrees at 11 bases. This CDR3 is built from 17 residues. Germline CDR1 SGHVS, CDR2 FNYEAQ. V dropped 4 bases and J dropped 2; count of bases not matched to a gene: 8. The CDR3 here is CASSSRLAGQNTDTQYF. The CDR3 DNA follows: TGTGCCAGCAGCTCCAGACTAGCGGGGCAGAACACAGATACGCAGTATTTT. Complete variable domain (other parts from reference TRBV7-6 and TRBJ2-3): GAGVSQSPRYKVTKRGQDVALRCDPISGHVSLYWYRQALGQGPEFLTYFNYEAQQDKSGLPNDRFSAERPEGSISTLTIQRTEQRDSAMYRCASSSRLAGQNTDTQYFGPGTRLTVL.

The V gene is TRBV15, the J gene TRBJ1-2; TRBD1 agrees at 7 bases. Germline CDR1 reads LNHNV; CDR2 reads YYDKDF (reference sequence). The CDR3 sequence is 14 residues long. The V gene end was trimmed by 3 bases and the J gene end by 7 bases; junction bases not matched to a gene: 8. For the CDR3, the DNA is TGTGCCACCAGCAGCGGGCCAGGGGGAGGTGGCTACACCTTC. Protein sequence: CATSSGPGGGGYTF.

The J gene is TRBJ2-5, the V gene TRBV12-3 or TRBV12-4, with D perhaps matching TRBD2 (5 bases). V lost 6 bases, J lost 5 bases, and 16 bases lay in between. This CDR3 is built from 14 residues. CDR3 sequence reads: CASRHTIRGETQYF. For the CDR3, the DNA is TGTGCCAGCAGACACACTATACGAGGGGAGACCCAGTACTTC.